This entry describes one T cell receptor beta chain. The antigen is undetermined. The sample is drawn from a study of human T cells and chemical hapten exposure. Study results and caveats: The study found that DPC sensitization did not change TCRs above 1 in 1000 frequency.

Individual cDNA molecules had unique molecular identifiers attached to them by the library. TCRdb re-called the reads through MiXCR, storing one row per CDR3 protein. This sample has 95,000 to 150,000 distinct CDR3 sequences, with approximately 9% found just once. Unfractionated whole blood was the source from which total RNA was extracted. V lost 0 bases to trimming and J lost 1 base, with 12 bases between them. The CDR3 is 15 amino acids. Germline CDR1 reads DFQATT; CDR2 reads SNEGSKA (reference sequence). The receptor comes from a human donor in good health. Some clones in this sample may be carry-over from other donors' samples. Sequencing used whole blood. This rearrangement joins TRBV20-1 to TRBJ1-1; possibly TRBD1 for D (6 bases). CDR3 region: CSAREPRGSNTEAFF. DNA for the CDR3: TGCAGTGCTAGAGAGCCGAGGGGGTCGAACACTGAAGCTTTCTTT.